One sample yielded the 20 T cell receptor beta chains listed below, sequenced in a study of T-cell reconstitution after alpha-beta-depleted transplantation in children. For TCRbeta, the library was prepared with unique molecular identifiers. In TCRdb, the PCR reads were re-called with MiXCR into one record per CDR3 protein. The sample contains a few hundred thousand distinct CDR3 sequences, around 17% of which appear only once. The input for sequencing was PBMCs from the stem cell graft donor, taken from the stem cell graft. Source of these receptors: a human donor who donated a stem cell graft to a child with acute lymphoblastic leukemia.

This clonotype was counted between two and nine times. This rearrangement joins TRBV28 to TRBJ2-5; 11 bases map to TRBD1. Germline CDR1 reads MDHEN; CDR2 reads SYDVKM. Germline trimming cut 2 bases from V and 3 bases from J; bases unmatched to any gene: 11. The CDR3 loop spans 18 amino acids. The CDR3 protein is CASSLVGQGALGEETQYF. CDR3 nucleotides: TGTGCCAGCAGTTTAGTTGGACAGGGGGCCCTTGGGGAAGAGACCCAGTACTTC.

There are a few counts of this clonotype. J is TRBJ1-3 and V is TRBV11-2, with D hard to call. Germline V gives CDR1 SGHAT, CDR2 FQNNGV. The CDR3 runs 14 residues. V was shortened by 4 bases and J by 0 bases, with 7 bases between the two germline ends. CDR3 region: CASSSRRSGNTIYF. The DNA for the CDR3 is TGTGCCAGCAGCTCCCGCCGCTCTGGAAACACCATATATTTT.

This clonotype was seen a few times. The chain joins TRBV27 to TRBJ1-1; TRBD1 matches at 8 bases. CDR1 is MNHEY, CDR2 SMNVEV, per germline (reference sequence). The CDR3 covers 13 residues. J gave up 4 bases and V 6 bases, and 4 bases lay outside the gene matches. CDR3 region: CASRNRGATEAFF. The DNA of the CDR3 is TGTGCCAGCAGGAACAGGGGGGCCACTGAAGCTTTCTTT.

The chain combines TRBV27 with TRBJ2-5; D gene ambiguous. Trimming took 3 bases from V and 3 from J, leaving 11 bases between them. Germline V lookup: CDR1 MNHEY, CDR2 SMNVEV (reference sequence). The CDR3 extends over 14 amino acids. CDR3 DNA: TGTGCCAGCAGTTTCGTGGAGACCAAAGAGACCCAGTACTTC. It specifies CASSFVETKETQYF.

This rearrangement joins TRBV5-6 to TRBJ2-7; 10 bases align to TRBD2. CDR1 is SGHDT and CDR2 is YYEEEE in the germline V gene. There are 12 residues in the CDR3. The CDR3: CASSLGTSDLNV. For the CDR3, the DNA is TGTGCCAGCAGCCTAGGGACTAGCGATCTCAACGTC.

The chain has TRBV11-1 and TRBJ2-2; 12 bases match TRBD1. The CDR3 has 18 residues. V gave up 1 base and J gave up 0 bases; unmatched junction bases: 3. Germline V gene lookup returns CDR1 SGHAT and CDR2 FQDESV (reference sequence). The DNA of the CDR3 is TGTGCCAGCAGCTTAGATGGGACAGGGGGCCCGAACACCGGGGAGCTGTTTTTT. Protein product: CASSLDGTGGPNTGELFF.

This CDR3 is CASSYRQLTEAFF. In nucleotides, the CDR3 is TGTGCCAGCAGCTACCGACAGCTAACTGAAGCTTTCTTT. The chain couples TRBV5-6 to TRBJ1-1; maybe TRBD1 (5 bases). CDR3 length: 13 residues. The germline CDR1 and CDR2 sequences are SGHDT and YYEEEE. V shed 3 bases and J shed 5 bases, with 11 bases lying between them.

This clonotype was recorded a few times. V usage is TRBV4-1 and J usage is TRBJ2-1; D uncertain. Germline V lookup: CDR1 MGHRA, CDR2 YSYEKL. The CDR3 spans 13 residues. V was trimmed by 4 bases and J by 6 bases, leaving 10 bases between them. CDR3 nucleotide sequence: TGCGCCAGCAGCCGCTCCTGGACCAATGAGCAGTTCTTC. Its translation: CASSRSWTNEQFF.

The chain employs TRBV12-3 or TRBV12-4 and TRBJ2-7; D is unclear. The germline V and J ends were trimmed by 5 bases and 5 bases, with 16 bases remaining between them. The CDR3 loop spans 14 amino acids. This chain's CDR3 is CASSLTPRSDEQYF. As DNA, the CDR3 is TGTGCCAGCAGTCTAACTCCCAGATCCGACGAGCAGTACTTC.

V usage is TRBV9 and J usage is TRBJ2-1, with 11 bases identical to TRBD2. Germline-derived CDR1 and CDR2 are SGDLS and YYNGEE. V dropped 3 bases and J dropped 3; count of bases not matched to a gene: 2. This CDR3 contains 15 residues. CDR3: CASSALAGDYNEQFF. CDR3 nucleotide sequence: TGTGCCAGCAGCGCACTAGCGGGAGACTACAATGAGCAGTTCTTC.

V usage is TRBV10-3 and J usage is TRBJ1-6; D is unclear. There are 13 residues in the CDR3. CDR1 and CDR2 from the germline V gene are ENHRY and SYGVKD. Trimming pared 6 bases from V and 4 bases from J, leaving 7 bases between. The CDR3: CAISDRYNSPLHF. The CDR3 nucleotides read TGTGCCATCAGCGACCGGTATAATTCACCCCTCCACTTT.

The CDR3 DNA reads TGTGCCAGCAGCCACGGACACTGGAACACTGAAGCTTTCTTT. It specifies CASSHGHWNTEAFF. V and J are TRBV14 and TRBJ1-1; weak D call: TRBD1 (5 bases). The CDR3 spans 14 residues. Deletions cut 3 bases from V and 1 base from J, with 9 bases between. Looked up from germline, CDR1 is SGHDN and CDR2 is FVKESK.

This clonotype came up a few times. The V gene is TRBV21-1, the J gene TRBJ2-1; the DNA was not compared with TRBD1, the D call given in the table. TRBV21-1 represents a pseudogene. The CDR3 is made up of 18 amino acids. CDR3 amino acids: CASSKQGRGLTVQDEQFF. The DNA of the CDR3 is TGTGCCAGCAGCAAACAGGGAAGGGGTCTGACAGTCCAGGATGAGCAGTTCTTC.

The CDR3 DNA reads TGTGCCATCAGCGGGGATGACCAAGAGACCCAGTACTTC. Translation: CAISGDDQETQYF. This chain joins TRBV10-3 and TRBJ2-5; perhaps TRBD2 as D (5 bases). Germline-derived CDR1 and CDR2 are ENHRY and SYGVKD. The CDR3 is 13 residues long. Trimming took off 6 bases at V and 0 bases at J, with 8 bases between the two ends.

The sample holds a few counts of this clonotype. Compared with germline, one end of the junction differs, possibly owing to a read error. The chain combines TRBV25-1 with TRBJ1-5, with unresolved D. Germline CDR1 is MGHDK and CDR2 is SYGVNS. The CDR3 runs 14 residues. The chain's CDR3 is CASNEGLSNQPQHF. The CDR3 bases are TGTGCCAGCAATGAAGGACTGAGCAATCAGCCCCAGCATTTT.

In this sample, this clonotype turned up a few times. V and J are TRBV6-1 and TRBJ1-6; D perhaps matches TRBD1 (6 bases). The CDR3 is made up of 13 amino acids. Per the germline V gene, CDR1 is MNHNS and CDR2 is SASEGT. The V end lost 8 bases, the J end lost 8 bases, and 13 bases lay between the germline ends. The CDR3: CASPGANDSPLHF. CDR3 nucleotides: TGTGCCAGCCCAGGGGCGAATGATTCACCCCTCCACTTT.

This rearrangement joins TRBV29-1 to TRBJ2-1; D is perhaps TRBD2 (5 bases). The CDR3 spans 10 residues. From germline, CDR1 is SQVTM and CDR2 ANQGSEA. Trimming took off 4 bases at V and 8 bases at J, with 6 bases between the two ends. For the CDR3, the DNA is TGCAGCGTTGTGGACTATGAGCAGTTCTTC. As protein: CSVVDYEQFF.

This clonotype was observed a handful of times. V and J are TRBV4-2 and TRBJ1-5; perhaps TRBD1 as D (6 bases). The CDR3 has 17 residues. The ends were cut back, 0 bases at V and 0 bases at J, with 12 bases in the middle. The germline gives CDR1 LGHNA, CDR2 YNFKEQ. The CDR3 bases are TGTGCCAGCAGCCAAGAATGGGGGGCGGATAGCAATCAGCCCCAGCATTTT. Translation: CASSQEWGADSNQPQHF.

This chain links TRBV12-3 or TRBV12-4 with TRBJ1-1; D call uncertain. This CDR3 region has 15 residues. V was clipped by 1 base and J by 0 bases, with 9 bases between them. This CDR3 reads CASSLGYGMNTEAFF. In nucleotides, the CDR3 is TGTGCCAGCAGTTTAGGGTATGGGATGAACACTGAAGCTTTCTTT.

This clonotype occurred a few times. V usage is TRBV20-1 and J usage is TRBJ2-1; D is ambiguous. Per germline, CDR1 DFQATT and CDR2 SNEGSKA (reference sequence). V lost 6 bases, J lost 6 bases, and 15 bases lay in between. CDR3 length: 13 amino acids. CDR3 in amino acids: CSASPPTVNEQFF. The CDR3 DNA is TGCAGTGCCAGTCCACCCACGGTCAATGAGCAGTTCTTC.